This entry lists 16 T cell receptor beta chains sequenced from one sample in a study of T cells after yellow fever vaccination (dated by TCRdb to about 2019). The protocol used for the library was 5' RACE. The sample was run on an Illumina NovaSeq 6000. The public reads were reanalyzed by TCRdb: fastp trimming at Q25, MiXCR alignment, in-frame beta chains only. CDR3 protein sequences are deduplicated, and each keeps its most common genes and DNA. The table for this sample lists a few hundred thousand distinct CDR3 sequences; 3% to 4.5% of them were counted only once. The top ten clonotypes cover about 24% of the sample. The meaning of the sample's treatment or condition label: live attenuated yellow fever vaccine strain. This specimen consisted of PBMCs, obtained 5 days after the yellow fever booster vaccination. The source is a man aged 18 to 30 who received the YFV17D yellow fever vaccine.

V is TRBV20-1 and J is TRBJ1-1; the D gene is possibly TRBD1 (6 bases). The germline V and J ends were trimmed by 0 bases and 4 bases, with 12 bases remaining between them. The germline V gene encodes CDR1 DFQATT and CDR2 SNEGSKA (reference sequence). CDR3 length: 14 amino acids. CDR3 sequence: CSAREPTGATEAFF. The CDR3, as DNA: TGCAGTGCTAGAGAGCCAACGGGGGCCACTGAAGCTTTCTTT.

This clonotype was detected many times. V gene TRBV6-2 or TRBV6-3 combines with J gene TRBJ2-2; D not certain. Germline CDR1 and CDR2: MNHEY and SVGEGT. Deletions cut 3 bases from V and 5 bases from J, with 10 bases between. This CDR3 spans 14 amino acids. The CDR3 DNA follows: TGTGCCAGCAGTTATTGGTTGGGTACCGGGGAGCTGTTTTTT. Protein: CASSYWLGTGELFF.

This clonotype has a handful of counts. The rearrangement joins TRBV6-1 to TRBJ2-7, with a tentative D call TRBD1 (6 bases). Per germline, CDR1 MNHNS and CDR2 SASEGT. V dropped 7 bases and J dropped 4 bases, with 17 bases sitting between them. The CDR3 covers 14 residues. The CDR3 DNA is TGTGCCAGCAACCTCCTGGGGGCGGCGTACGAGCAGTACGTC. Translation: CASNLLGAAYEQYV.

The V and J genes are TRBV30 and TRBJ1-2, with no clear D. The V end lost 0 bases, the J end lost 10 bases, and 15 bases lay between the germline ends. Germline V gene sequence: CDR1 GTSNPN, CDR2 SVGIG (reference sequence). The CDR3 covers 13 residues. In nucleotides, the CDR3 is TGTGCCTGGAGTGTACGGGAGATGTTGAACTACACCTTC. This translates into CAWSVREMLNYTF. The full variable domain, rest sourced from reference TRBV30 and TRBJ1-2, is SQTIHQWPATLVQPVGSPLSLECTVEGTSNPNLYWYRQAAGRGLQLLFYSVGIGQISSEVPQNLSASRPQDRQFILSSKKLLLSDSGFYLCAWSVREMLNYTFGSGTRLTVV.

The V gene is TRBV5-1, the J gene TRBJ2-7, with TRBD1 as a possible D gene (7 bases). Looked up from germline, CDR1 is SGHRS and CDR2 is YFSETQ. This CDR3 spans 14 amino acids. V lost 4 bases to trimming and J lost 2 bases, with 13 bases between them. The CDR3 loop is CASSPQGGPYEQYF. Written as DNA, the CDR3 is TGCGCCAGCAGCCCTCAGGGGGGACCCTACGAGCAGTACTTC.

At least ten counts were recorded for this clonotype. This rearrangement joins TRBV6-2 or TRBV6-3 to TRBJ2-5, with D perhaps TRBD1 (6 bases). This CDR3 contains 14 residues. Germline CDR1 MNHEY, CDR2 SVGEGT. Trimming pared 5 bases from V and 2 bases from J, leaving 12 bases between. For the CDR3, the DNA is TGTGCCAGCAGTAACACAGGGCGTCAAGAGACCCAGTACTTC. Its protein is CASSNTGRQETQYF.

The sample holds many counts of this clonotype. This sequence joins TRBV13 and TRBJ2-4, with TRBD1 matching 9 bases. Germline CDR1 reads PRHDT; CDR2 reads FYEKMQ (reference sequence). The CDR3 length is 16 residues. V trimming: 1 base; J trimming: 8 bases; junction bases outside the gene matches: 9. The CDR3 nucleotides read TGTGCCAGCAGCTTAGTGGGACAGGGCGAGGGAGACATTCAGTACTTC. This gives the protein CASSLVGQGEGDIQYF. The full variable domain, rest sourced from reference TRBV13 and TRBJ2-4, is AAGVIQSPRHLIKEKRETATLKCYPIPRHDTVYWYQQGPGQDPQFLISFYEKMQSDKGSIPDRFSAQQFSDYHSELNMSSLELGDSALYFCASSLVGQGEGDIQYFGAGTRLSVL.

This clonotype was counted a few times. This chain uses TRBV5-4 with TRBJ2-7; TRBD2 is a possible D gene (6 bases). V was pared by 3 bases and J by 2 bases, with 12 bases between. The CDR3 has 14 residues. Germline V gene lookup returns CDR1 SGHNT and CDR2 YYREEE (reference sequence). CDR3 residues: CASSSGTHAYEQYV. CDR3 DNA sequence: TGTGCCAGCAGCTCGGGGACTCACGCCTACGAGCAGTACGTC.

Ten or more counts support this clonotype. The V gene is TRBV5-1, the J gene TRBJ2-1, with D unclear. Germline values: CDR1 SGHRS, CDR2 YFSETQ. The CDR3 runs to 15 residues. Deletions cut 0 bases from V and 6 bases from J, with 13 bases between. The CDR3 loop reads CASSLDSPFVNEQFF. CDR3 in DNA: TGCGCCAGCAGCTTGGACTCCCCGTTTGTCAATGAGCAGTTCTTC. Supplemented by reference TRBV5-1 and TRBJ2-1, the full variable domain reads KAGVTQTPRYLIKTRGQQVTLSCSPISGHRSVSWYQQTPGQGLQFLFEYFSETQRNKGNFPGRFSGRQFSNSRSEMNVSTLELGDSALYLCASSLDSPFVNEQFFGPGTRLTVL.

V gene TRBV9 combines with J gene TRBJ1-1, with D possibly TRBD1 on 6 matching bases. This CDR3 has 12 amino acids. CDR1 is SGDLS, CDR2 YYNGEE, per germline. Between the trimmed V and J ends, which lost 0 bases and 11 bases, there was a span of 11 bases. DNA of the CDR3: TGTGCCAGCAGCGTAGAGGGGGGGGGTGCTTTCTTT. It codes for CASSVEGGGAFF. Variable domain in full (rest from reference TRBV9 and TRBJ1-1): DSGVTQTPKHLITATGQRVTLRCSPRSGDLSVYWYQQSLDQGLQFLIQYYNGEERAKGNILERFSAQQFPDLHSELNLSSLELGDSALYFCASSVEGGGAFFGQGTRLTVV.

This clonotype appeared a few times. The rearrangement links TRBV9 to TRBJ1-3; 7 positions agree with TRBD1. After removal of 3 bases from V and 5 bases from J, the junction contained 5 bases not matched to a gene. Germline V gene data show CDR1 as SGDLS and CDR2 as YYNGEE. This CDR3 comprises 14 residues. CDR3: CASSASGQRNTIYF. In DNA form, the CDR3 reads TGTGCCAGCAGCGCCTCGGGACAGAGAAACACCATATATTTT.

This clonotype was observed at least ten times. This chain uses TRBV7-9 with TRBJ2-1; D unclear. Germline V gives CDR1 SEHNR, CDR2 FQNEAQ (reference sequence). CDR3 length: 12 residues. Between the trimmed V and J ends, which lost 2 bases and 12 bases, there was a span of 11 bases. This CDR3 reads CASSLIGLRQFF. The CDR3 DNA reads as TGTGCCAGCAGCTTAATAGGGTTGCGGCAGTTCTTC. Combining the CDR3 with reference TRBV7-9 and TRBJ2-1 gives the whole variable domain DTGVSQNPRHKITKRGQNVTFRCDPISEHNRLYWYRQTLGQGPEFLTYFQNEAQLEKSRLLSDRFSAERPKGSFSTLEIQRTEQGDSAMYLCASSLIGLRQFFGPGTRLTVL.

The rearrangement uses TRBV29-1 and TRBJ2-7, with D possibly matching TRBD1 (6 bases). There are 13 residues in the CDR3. Germline V CDR1 and CDR2: SQVTM, ANQGSEA. V lost 7 bases and J 3 bases, leaving 16 bases between the germline ends. CDR3 DNA sequence: TGCAGCGCCACCCTCGCCAGGGGCTACGAGCAGTACTTC. Protein sequence: CSATLARGYEQYF.

There are many counts of this clonotype. The V call is TRBV7-2, the J call TRBJ2-2; tentative D call: TRBD2 (6 bases). Per germline, CDR1 SGHTA and CDR2 FQGNSA. Trimming stripped 10 bases from V and 4 bases from J, with 13 bases between. The CDR3 has 13 amino acids. The CDR3 loop is CATEGVGTGELFF. The DNA of the CDR3 is TGTGCCACGGAGGGCGTAGGCACCGGGGAGCTGTTTTTT.

This clonotype occurred a few times. This chain joins TRBV5-1 and TRBJ2-7, with D perhaps being TRBD1 or TRBD2 (5 bases each). The germline V gene has CDR1 SGHRS and CDR2 YFSETQ. The CDR3 sequence is 15 residues long. V lost 0 bases to trimming and J lost 2 bases, with 12 bases between them. In nucleotides, the CDR3 is TGCGCCAGCAGCTTGGCGGGACCCCCAACCTACGAGCAGTACTTC. The encoded protein is CASSLAGPPTYEQYF.

This clonotype has just a few counts. The CDR3 DNA follows: TGTGCCAGCGGGAGGGGATCCAAAAACATTCAGTACTTC. It is translated as CASGRGSKNIQYF. This chain connects TRBV28 to TRBJ2-4; 7 nucleotides align to TRBD2. Germline V gene data show CDR1 as MDHEN and CDR2 as SYDVKM. Germline trimming cut 8 bases from V and 2 bases from J; bases unmatched to any gene: 3. CDR3 length: 13 residues.